Listed below are T cell receptor beta chains from one sample, sequenced in a study of T cell repertoires in cytomegalovirus infection. No antigens are known for them. A single record per CDR3 protein comes from TCRdb applying MiXCR to the reads. Seen here are just over 450,000 distinct CDR3 sequences, under 45% observed once, and the top ten hold 35% to 50%. This specimen was cultured PBMCs, taken from culture after CMV antigen stimulation. These receptor sequences come from a human donor in good health (CMV status not recorded). Some clones in this sample may be carry-over from other donors' samples. The CDR3 runs from the conserved cysteine through the conserved F or W. The D gene is left open where the match is weak. The listing skips clone size in some rows; elsewhere it reads once, few, many or a size class.

CDR3 length	clone size	V gene	D gene	J gene	CDR3 DNA	CDR3 protein
15	NA	TRBV4-3	NA	TRBJ1-5	TGCGCCAGCAGCCAAGGGTACAGGCCGGATCAGCCCCAGCATTTT	CASSQGYRPDQPQHF
14	few	TRBV7-8	NA	TRBJ2-7	TGTGCCAGCAGTCCCACCGGGCAATCCTACGAGCAGTACTTC	CASSPTGQSYEQYF
16	NA	TRBV24-1	NA	TRBJ2-4	TGTGCCGCTACCCGGGGACCCCGTTTCGCCAAAAACATTCAGTACTTC	CAATRGPRFAKNIQYF
13	few	TRBV7-2	NA	TRBJ2-1	TGTGCCAGCAGCCTAGACAGCGAGGGGGAGCAGTTCTTC	CASSLDSEGEQFF
14	NA	TRBV29-1	TRBD1	TRBJ2-1	TGCAGCGGATTTCAGGGGGCCCAGTACAATGAGCAGTTCTTC	CSGFQGAQYNEQFF
19	NA	TRBV2	TRBD2	TRBJ2-1	TGTGCCAGCACTCCGGGGGAGGGACTAGCTGTGAACTCCTACAATGAGCAGTTCTTC	CASTPGEGLAVNSYNEQFF
18	NA	TRBV4-1	TRBD2	TRBJ2-1	TGCGCCAGCAGCCAAGGTCCTAGCGGGACGCCCACCTACAATGAGCAGTTCTTC	CASSQGPSGTPTYNEQFF
14	NA	TRBV7-2	TRBD2	TRBJ2-5	TGTGCCAGCAGCCCTAGCGGGGGGGCCGGGACCCAGTACTTC	CASSPSGGAGTQYF
12	NA	TRBV12-3/TRBV12-4	NA	TRBJ1-6	TGTGCCAGCAGAATACTAAATTCACCCCTCCACTTT	CASRILNSPLHF
15	few	TRBV5-1	NA	TRBJ2-3	TGCGCCAGCAGCCTTGACAGGCCCCGCATGGATACGCAGTATTTT	CASSLDRPRMDTQYF
14	NA	TRBV7-6	NA	TRBJ2-1	TGTGCCAGCAGCTCCCGACCCACCGCCAATGAGCAGTTCTTC	CASSSRPTANEQFF
16	NA	TRBV2	NA	TRBJ1-1	TGTGCCAGCAGTGAAGGGGGGGGGGGCGCCAACACTGAAGCTTTCTTT	CASSEGGGGANTEAFF
15	NA	TRBV9	TRBD1	TRBJ1-6	TGTGCCAGCAGCGAGGGACAGGGCTATAATTCACCCCTCCACTTT	CASSEGQGYNSPLHF
14	NA	TRBV6-1	NA	TRBJ2-5	TGTGCCAGCAGTGATTCCCCAGTTCAGGAGACCCAGTACTTC	CASSDSPVQETQYF
15	few	TRBV6-6	TRBD1	TRBJ1-2	TGTGCCAGCCGTCGAGTCACGACAGGGGAGGGTGGCTACACCTTC	CASRRVTTGEGGYTF
13	NA	TRBV20-1	NA	TRBJ2-7	TGCAGTGCTTGGAAGGGATCAGCCTACGAGCAGTACTTC	CSAWKGSAYEQYF
16	NA	TRBV7-9	TRBD1	TRBJ2-2	TGTGCCAGCAGAGTAAACAGGGGGCCTAACGCCGGGGAGCTGTTTTTT	CASRVNRGPNAGELFF
14	few	TRBV7-2	TRBD2	TRBJ2-3	TGTGCCAGCAGCCGGACTAGTGGCGCAGATACGCAGTATTTT	CASSRTSGADTQYF
14	NA	TRBV25-1	TRBD2	TRBJ2-3	TGTGCCAGCAGTGGAAGCGGGACCTTTAATACGCAGTATTTT	CASSGSGTFNTQYF
12	NA	TRBV20-1	NA	TRBJ2-7	TGCAGTGCCCTCCCAGGCGGCTACGAGCAGTACTTC	CSALPGGYEQYF
15	few	TRBV4-2	NA	TRBJ1-1	TGTGCCAGCAGCCTCCGTCTTAGGGGTGGGACTGAAGCTTTCTTT	CASSLRLRGGTEAFF
12	NA	TRBV20-1	NA	TRBJ1-5	TGCAGTGCTAGCTGGCCCAATCAGCCCCAGCATTTT	CSASWPNQPQHF
18	NA	TRBV6-5	TRBD2	TRBJ2-3	TGTGCCAGCAGTAGACGCCGGACTAGCGGGAGGCCCCCAGATACGCAGTATTTT	CASSRRRTSGRPPDTQYF
14	few	TRBV7-9	NA	TRBJ1-1	TGTGCCAGCAGCATCCCGGGAAAAACCACTGAAGCTTTCTTT	CASSIPGKTTEAFF
14	few	TRBV10-3	NA	TRBJ1-1	TGTGCCATCAGTACAGAGCTGGGGGCCACTGAAGCTTTCTTT	CAISTELGATEAFF
15	NA	TRBV20-1	NA	TRBJ1-1	TGCAGTGCTAGAGAGGCAGGACGGCTGAACACTGAAGCTTTCTTT	CSAREAGRLNTEAFF
12	few	TRBV7-2	NA	TRBJ1-5	TGTGCCAGCAGCGGGTTGGGCCAGCCCCAGCATTTT	CASSGLGQPQHF
13	NA	TRBV11-3	NA	TRBJ2-4	TGTGCCAGCAGCTTGGACACCCAGGACATTCAGTACTTC	CASSLDTQDIQYF
12	few	TRBV5-4	NA	TRBJ2-3	TGTGCCAGCAGTCGAGAGACAGATACGCAGTATTTT	CASSRETDTQYF
16	once	TRBV28	NA	TRBJ1-4	TGTGCCAGCAGCCCCGTTCCGGGTGCAACTAATGAAAAACTGTTTTTT	CASSPVPGATNEKLFF
14	NA	TRBV7-6	TRBD1	TRBJ1-1	TGTGCCAGCAGCTTACCCCGGGGACAGTCTGAAGCTTTCTTT	CASSLPRGQSEAFF
12	few	TRBV7-9	NA	TRBJ1-4	TGTGCCAGCAGAGATGAGATCGAAAAACTGTTTTTT	CASRDEIEKLFF